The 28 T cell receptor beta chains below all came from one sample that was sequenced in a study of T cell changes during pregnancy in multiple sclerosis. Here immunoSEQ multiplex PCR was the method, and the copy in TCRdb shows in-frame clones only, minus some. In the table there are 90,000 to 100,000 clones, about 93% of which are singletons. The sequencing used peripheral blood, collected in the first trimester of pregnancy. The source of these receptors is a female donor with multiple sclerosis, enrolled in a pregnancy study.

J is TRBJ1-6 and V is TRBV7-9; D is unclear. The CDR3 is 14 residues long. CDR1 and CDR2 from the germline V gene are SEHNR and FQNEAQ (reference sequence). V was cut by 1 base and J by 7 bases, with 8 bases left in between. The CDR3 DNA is TGTGCCAGCAGCTTAGGTTCGGGGAATTCACCCCTCCACTTT. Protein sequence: CASSLGSGNSPLHF.

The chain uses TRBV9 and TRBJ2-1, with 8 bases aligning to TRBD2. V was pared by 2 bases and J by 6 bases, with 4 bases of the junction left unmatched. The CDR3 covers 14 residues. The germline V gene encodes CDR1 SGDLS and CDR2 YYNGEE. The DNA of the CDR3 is TGTGCCAGCAGCGTCGGCGGGGGGCCCAATGAGCAGTTCTTC. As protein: CASSVGGGPNEQFF.

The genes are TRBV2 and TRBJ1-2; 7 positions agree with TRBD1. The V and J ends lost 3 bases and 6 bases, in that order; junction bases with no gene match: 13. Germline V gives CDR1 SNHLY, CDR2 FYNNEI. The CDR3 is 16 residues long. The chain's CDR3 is CASSDPGQGGKDGYTF. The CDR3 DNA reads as TGTGCCAGCAGTGATCCCGGACAAGGGGGCAAGGATGGCTACACCTTC.

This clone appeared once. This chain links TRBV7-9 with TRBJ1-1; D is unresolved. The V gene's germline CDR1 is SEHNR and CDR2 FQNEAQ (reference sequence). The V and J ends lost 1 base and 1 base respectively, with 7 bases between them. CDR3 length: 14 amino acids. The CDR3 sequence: CASSLVRGNTEAFF. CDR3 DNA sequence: TGTGCCAGCAGCTTAGTTCGGGGGAACACTGAAGCTTTCTTT.

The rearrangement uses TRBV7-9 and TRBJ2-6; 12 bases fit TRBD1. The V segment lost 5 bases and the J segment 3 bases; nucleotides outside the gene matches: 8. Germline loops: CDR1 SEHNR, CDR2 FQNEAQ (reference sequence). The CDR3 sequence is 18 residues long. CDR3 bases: TGTGCCAGCAGCCTGGGGACAGGGGGCGTAGATGGGGCCAACGTCCTGACTTTC. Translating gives CASSLGTGGVDGANVLTF.

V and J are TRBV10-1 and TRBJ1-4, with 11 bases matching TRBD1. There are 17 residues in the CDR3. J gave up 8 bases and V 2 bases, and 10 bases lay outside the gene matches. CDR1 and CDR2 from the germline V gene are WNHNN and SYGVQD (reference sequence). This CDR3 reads CASSEKIGQGAGEKLFF. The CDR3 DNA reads TGCGCCAGCAGTGAGAAAATCGGACAGGGGGCAGGAGAAAAACTGTTTTTT.

CDR3 nucleotides: TGTGCCAGCAGCAACCGGGACAGGGGGCTGAAATCACCCCTCCACTTT. This encodes CASSNRDRGLKSPLHF. The genes are TRBV13 and TRBJ1-6; the match to TRBD1 covers 12 bases. The CDR3 loop spans 16 amino acids. Trimming cost V 5 bases and J 10 bases; bases outside gene matches: 9. Germline CDR1 reads PRHDT; CDR2 reads FYEKMQ (reference sequence).

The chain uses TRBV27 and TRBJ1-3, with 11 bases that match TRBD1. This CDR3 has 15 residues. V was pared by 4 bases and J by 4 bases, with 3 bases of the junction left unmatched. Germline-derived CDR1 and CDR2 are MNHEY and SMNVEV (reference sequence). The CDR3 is CASSSGQGGGNTIYF. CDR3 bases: TGTGCCAGCAGTTCGGGACAGGGGGGAGGAAACACCATATATTTT.

CDR3 DNA: TGTGCCAGCTATCCGGGACATAAGAACACTGAAGCTTTCTTT. Its translation is CASYPGHKNTEAFF. The chain has TRBV19 and TRBJ1-1; possible D gene TRBD1, 6 bases. Trimming removed 9 bases at V and 1 base at J, with 15 bases between. CDR1 LNHDA and CDR2 SQIVND come from the germline V gene (reference sequence). CDR3 length equals 14 residues.

In DNA, the CDR3 is TGCGCCAGCAGCCAGGGACAGGGGAAAAAGGGGTGGACTGAAGCTTTCTTT. Amino acid sequence: CASSQGQGKKGWTEAFF. The chain recombines TRBV4-1 with TRBJ1-1; 10 bases are a match to TRBD1. The germline V gene has CDR1 MGHRA and CDR2 YSYEKL. The CDR3 length is 17 residues. J gave up 5 bases and V 3 bases, and 12 bases lay outside the gene matches.

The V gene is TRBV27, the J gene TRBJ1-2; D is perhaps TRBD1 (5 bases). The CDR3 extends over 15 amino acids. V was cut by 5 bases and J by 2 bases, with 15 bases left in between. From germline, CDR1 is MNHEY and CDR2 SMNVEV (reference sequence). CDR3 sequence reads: CASSPHGGVNYGYTF. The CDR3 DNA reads TGTGCCAGCAGTCCCCACGGGGGGGTAAACTATGGCTACACCTTC.

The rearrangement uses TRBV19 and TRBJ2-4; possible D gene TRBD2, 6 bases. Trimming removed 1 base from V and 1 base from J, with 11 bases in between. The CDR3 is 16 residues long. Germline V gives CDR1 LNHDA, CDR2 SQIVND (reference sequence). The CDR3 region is CASSIGAGFAKNIQYF. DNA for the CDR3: TGTGCCAGTAGTATAGGAGCGGGTTTCGCCAAAAACATTCAGTACTTC.

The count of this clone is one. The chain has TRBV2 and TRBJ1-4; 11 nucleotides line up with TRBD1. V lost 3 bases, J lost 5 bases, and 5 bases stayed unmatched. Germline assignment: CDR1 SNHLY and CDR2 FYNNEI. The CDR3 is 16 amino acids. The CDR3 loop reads CASSEWTGGLNEKLFF. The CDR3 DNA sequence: TGTGCCAGCAGTGAGTGGACAGGGGGCCTAAATGAAAAACTGTTTTTT.

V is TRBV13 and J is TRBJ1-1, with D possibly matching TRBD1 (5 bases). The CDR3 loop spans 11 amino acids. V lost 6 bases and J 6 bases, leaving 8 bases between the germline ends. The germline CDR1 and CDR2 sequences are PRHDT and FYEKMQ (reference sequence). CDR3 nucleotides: TGTGCCAGCAGTAGGGGCGCTGAAGCTTTCTTT. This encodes CASSRGAEAFF.

Here the CDR3 reads CASSDRGQGNQPQHF. The CDR3 coding sequence is TGTGCCAGCTCAGACCGTGGACAGGGCAATCAGCCCCAGCATTTT. This rearrangement joins TRBV18 to TRBJ1-5; 7 nucleotides agree with TRBD1. The V and J ends lost 5 bases and 2 bases, in that order; junction bases with no gene match: 6. Germline assignment: CDR1 KGHSH and CDR2 LQKENI. CDR3 length: 15 amino acids.

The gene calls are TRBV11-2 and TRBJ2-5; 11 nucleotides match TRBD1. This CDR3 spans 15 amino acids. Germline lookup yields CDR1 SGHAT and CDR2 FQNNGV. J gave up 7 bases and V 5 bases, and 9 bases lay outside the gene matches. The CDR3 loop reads CASSPGTGGLGTQYF. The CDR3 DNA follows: TGTGCCAGCAGCCCCGGGACAGGGGGATTAGGGACCCAGTACTTC.

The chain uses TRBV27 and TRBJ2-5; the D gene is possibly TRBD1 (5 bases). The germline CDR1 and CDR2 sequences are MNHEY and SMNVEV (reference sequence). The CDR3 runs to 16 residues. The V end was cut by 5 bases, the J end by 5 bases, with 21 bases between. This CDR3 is CASSPYPDMLSETQYF. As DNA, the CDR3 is TGTGCCAGCAGTCCGTACCCGGACATGCTGTCGGAGACCCAGTACTTC.

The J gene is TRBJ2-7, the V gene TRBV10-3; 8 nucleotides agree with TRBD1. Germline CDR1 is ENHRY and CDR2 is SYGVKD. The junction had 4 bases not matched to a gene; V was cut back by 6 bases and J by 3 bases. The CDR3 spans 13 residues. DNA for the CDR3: TGTGCCATCAGCATGGACAGGGACTACGAGCAGTACTTC. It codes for CAISMDRDYEQYF.

Here the CDR3 reads CASSLPGQGRYEQYF. CDR3 nucleotides: TGTGCCAGCAGTTTGCCGGGACAGGGAAGGTACGAGCAGTACTTC. The rearrangement links TRBV27 to TRBJ2-7; 9 positions match TRBD1. Germline V gives CDR1 MNHEY, CDR2 SMNVEV (reference sequence). J was trimmed by 4 bases and V by 3 bases; bases with no gene match: 7. The CDR3 loop spans 15 amino acids.

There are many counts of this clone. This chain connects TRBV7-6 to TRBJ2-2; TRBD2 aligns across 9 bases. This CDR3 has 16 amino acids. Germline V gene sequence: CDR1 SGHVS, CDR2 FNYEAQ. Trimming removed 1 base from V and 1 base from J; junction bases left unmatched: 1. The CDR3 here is CASSLVSGGNTGELFF. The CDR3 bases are TGTGCCAGCAGCTTAGTTAGCGGGGGGAACACCGGGGAGCTGTTTTTT.

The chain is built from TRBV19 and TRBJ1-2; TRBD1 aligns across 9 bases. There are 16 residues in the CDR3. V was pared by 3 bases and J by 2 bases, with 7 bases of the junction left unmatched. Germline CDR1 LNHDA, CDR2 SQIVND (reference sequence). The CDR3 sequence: CASSMETGGQNYGYTF. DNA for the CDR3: TGTGCCAGTAGTATGGAGACAGGGGGGCAAAACTATGGCTACACCTTC.

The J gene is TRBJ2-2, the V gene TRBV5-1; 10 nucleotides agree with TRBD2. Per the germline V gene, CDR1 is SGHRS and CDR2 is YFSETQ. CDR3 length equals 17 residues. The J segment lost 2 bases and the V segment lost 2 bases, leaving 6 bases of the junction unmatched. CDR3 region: CASSFLLAGENTGELFF. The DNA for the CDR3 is TGCGCCAGCAGCTTCCTTCTAGCGGGAGAAAACACCGGGGAGCTGTTTTTT.

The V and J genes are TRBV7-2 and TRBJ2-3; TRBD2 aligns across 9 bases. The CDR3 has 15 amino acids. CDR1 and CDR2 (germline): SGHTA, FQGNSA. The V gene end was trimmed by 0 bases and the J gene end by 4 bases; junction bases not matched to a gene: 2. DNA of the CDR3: TGTGCCAGCAGCTTAGCGTTAGCGGGGGCAGATACGCAGTATTTT. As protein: CASSLALAGADTQYF.

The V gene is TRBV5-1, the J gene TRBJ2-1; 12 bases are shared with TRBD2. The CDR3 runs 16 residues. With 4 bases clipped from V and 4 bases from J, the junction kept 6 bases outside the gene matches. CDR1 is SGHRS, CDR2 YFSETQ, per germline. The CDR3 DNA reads TGCGCCAGCAGCGAGAAACTAGCGGGGGGATACAATGAGCAGTTCTTC. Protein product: CASSEKLAGGYNEQFF. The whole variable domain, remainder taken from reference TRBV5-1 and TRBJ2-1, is KAGVTQTPRYLIKTRGQQVTLSCSPISGHRSVSWYQQTPGQGLQFLFEYFSETQRNKGNFPGRFSGRQFSNSRSEMNVSTLELGDSALYLCASSEKLAGGYNEQFFGPGTRLTVL.

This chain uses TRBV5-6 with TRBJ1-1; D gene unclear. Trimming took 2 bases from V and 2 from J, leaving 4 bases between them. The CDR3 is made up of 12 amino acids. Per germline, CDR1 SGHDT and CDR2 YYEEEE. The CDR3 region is CASSFGNTEAFF. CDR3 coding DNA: TGTGCCAGCAGCTTCGGTAACACTGAAGCTTTCTTT.

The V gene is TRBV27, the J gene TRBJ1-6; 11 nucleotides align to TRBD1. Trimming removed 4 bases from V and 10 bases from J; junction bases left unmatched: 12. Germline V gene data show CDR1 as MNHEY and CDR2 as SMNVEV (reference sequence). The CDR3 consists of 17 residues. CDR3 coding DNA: TGTGCCAGCAGTTCGTACAACCTGGGACAGGGGGGCTCACCCCTCCACTTT. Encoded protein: CASSSYNLGQGGSPLHF.

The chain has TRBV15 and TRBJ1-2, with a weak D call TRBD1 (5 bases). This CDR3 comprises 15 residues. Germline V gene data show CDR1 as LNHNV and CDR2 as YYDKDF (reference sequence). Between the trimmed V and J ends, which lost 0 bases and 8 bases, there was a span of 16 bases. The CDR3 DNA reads TGTGCCACCAGCAGAGATATTGGCAGGAGGGGAGGCTACACCTTC. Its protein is CATSRDIGRRGGYTF.

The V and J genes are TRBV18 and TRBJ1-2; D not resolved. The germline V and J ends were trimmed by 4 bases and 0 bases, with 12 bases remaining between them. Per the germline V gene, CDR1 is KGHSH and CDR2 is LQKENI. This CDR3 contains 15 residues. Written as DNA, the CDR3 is TGTGCCAGCTCACGGCCTAGCCTCGCTAACTATGGCTACACCTTC. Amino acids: CASSRPSLANYGYTF.